The 16 T cell receptor beta chains reported below all come from one sample, sequenced in a study of blood T cell repertoires in COVID-19. Clones were read by immunoSEQ multiplex PCR, and TCRdb kept only the in-frame ones, dropping some. This table has under 150,000 clones, about 80% appearing once. Sequenced input: peripheral blood. These receptors originate from a man between 60 and 75 years old with acute or convalescent COVID-19.

V and J are TRBV6-2 or TRBV6-3 and TRBJ1-5, with 8 positions matching TRBD1. Looked up from germline, CDR1 is MNHEY and CDR2 is SVGEGT. This CDR3 is 17 amino acids long. Trimming removed 2 bases from V and 2 bases from J; junction bases left unmatched: 8. This CDR3 reads CASSYRQGTYRNQPQHF. DNA of the CDR3: TGTGCCAGCAGTTACCGACAGGGGACGTATCGCAATCAGCCCCAGCATTTT.

The chain uses TRBV11-2 and TRBJ2-5; 13 nucleotides match TRBD2. This CDR3 has 15 residues. Germline assignment: CDR1 SGHAT and CDR2 FQNNGV. V dropped 3 bases and J dropped 5; count of bases not matched to a gene: 3. The CDR3 bases are TGTGCCAGCAGCTTGGGACTAGCGGGAACGGAGACCCAGTACTTC. Protein sequence: CASSLGLAGTETQYF. The variable domain in full, with the rest retrieved from reference TRBV11-2 and TRBJ2-5, is EAGVAQSPRYKIIEKRQSVAFWCNPISGHATLYWYQQILGQGPKLLIQFQNNGVVDDSQLPKDRFSAERLKGVDSTLKIQPAKLEDSAVYLCASSLGLAGTETQYFGPGTRLLVL.

This clone has only a few counts. The chain has TRBV28 and TRBJ2-5, with D possibly TRBD2 on 6 matching bases. CDR3 length: 15 amino acids. Germline-derived CDR1 and CDR2 are MDHEN and SYDVKM. V was shortened by 6 bases and J by 0 bases, with 14 bases between the two germline ends. In nucleotides, the CDR3 is TGTGCCAGCAGGTTGGGAGGCGGCAACCAAGAGACCCAGTACTTC. It translates to CASRLGGGNQETQYF.

The J gene is TRBJ2-7, the V gene TRBV14; a weak D match, TRBD2 (5 bases). Germline CDR1 and CDR2: SGHDN and FVKESK. This CDR3 has 14 amino acids. V was clipped by 1 base and J by 7 bases, with 14 bases between them. The CDR3 is CASSQVTYRGEQYF. CDR3 sequence (DNA): TGTGCCAGCAGCCAAGTAACATATAGAGGGGAGCAGTACTTC.

The chain employs TRBV5-4 and TRBJ1-1; 8 nucleotides line up with TRBD1. Unmatched junction bases numbered 8, after V lost 0 bases and J lost 4 bases. There are 16 residues in the CDR3. The germline CDR1 and CDR2 sequences are SGHNT and YYREEE (reference sequence). CDR3 coding DNA: TGTGCCAGCAGCTTGGTCGGACAGGGAGGGGGCACTGAAGCTTTCTTT. It yields the protein CASSLVGQGGGTEAFF. The entire variable domain, with the rest obtained from reference TRBV5-4 and TRBJ1-1, is as follows: ETGVTQSPTHLIKTRGQQVTLRCSSQSGHNTVSWYQQALGQGPQFIFQYYREEENGRGNFPPRFSGLQFPNYSSELNVNALELDDSALYLCASSLVGQGGGTEAFFGQGTRLTVV.

The rearrangement links TRBV18 to TRBJ2-5, with 12 bases lining up with TRBD2. The germline V gene encodes CDR1 KGHSH and CDR2 LQKENI. The J segment lost 2 bases and the V segment lost 3 bases, leaving 4 bases of the junction unmatched. The CDR3 totals 16 residues. The CDR3 here is CASSPRLAGVQETQYF. In DNA form, the CDR3 reads TGTGCCAGCTCACCCAGACTAGCGGGAGTTCAAGAGACCCAGTACTTC.

The table lists this clone with a count of one. V gene TRBV15 combines with J gene TRBJ1-3, with a possible D match to TRBD1 (6 bases). Trimming removed 1 base from V and 2 bases from J, with 9 bases in between. Germline assignment: CDR1 LNHNV and CDR2 YYDKDF (reference sequence). This CDR3 comprises 15 residues. The CDR3 DNA reads as TGTGCCACCAGCAGAGGGGACACAGCTGGAAACACCATATATTTT. Translating it yields CATSRGDTAGNTIYF.

The V and J genes are TRBV7-8 and TRBJ2-7; 8 bases are a match to TRBD2. The germline V gene encodes CDR1 SGHVS and CDR2 FQNEAQ. Germline trimming cut 5 bases from V and 5 bases from J; bases unmatched to any gene: 17. The CDR3 loop spans 17 amino acids. CDR3 loop: CASSPTYNGAGDDEQYF. The CDR3 DNA reads TGTGCCAGCAGCCCTACGTATAATGGAGCGGGAGACGACGAGCAGTACTTC.

This rearrangement joins TRBV11-3 to TRBJ1-3; 7 bases match TRBD1. This CDR3 spans 15 amino acids. The V segment lost 5 bases and the J segment 0 bases; nucleotides outside the gene matches: 4. Germline lookup yields CDR1 SGHNT and CDR2 YENEEA. The CDR3 DNA follows: TGTGCCAGCAGCCCGGGGACAGCCTCTGGAAACACCATATATTTT. The encoded protein is CASSPGTASGNTIYF.

This clone appeared a few times. The genes are TRBV20-1 and TRBJ2-1, with D tentatively TRBD1 (5 bases). The V end was cut by 0 bases, the J end by 8 bases, with 5 bases between. The CDR3 loop spans 11 amino acids. Germline CDR1 DFQATT, CDR2 SNEGSKA (reference sequence). The CDR3 loop is CSAREQDEQFF. CDR3 DNA: TGCAGTGCTAGAGAACAGGATGAGCAGTTCTTC.

The chain combines TRBV18 with TRBJ2-7; D might be TRBD2 (5 bases). This CDR3 has 14 amino acids. Germline CDR1 is KGHSH and CDR2 is LQKENI. Trimming cost V 3 bases and J 4 bases, with 13 bases left between them. CDR3 region: CASSPDPREYEQYF. The CDR3 nucleotides read TGTGCCAGCTCACCGGACCCCCGGGAATACGAGCAGTACTTC. The full variable domain, its missing parts supplied by reference TRBV18 and TRBJ2-7, is NAGVMQNPRHLVRRRGQEARLRCSPMKGHSHVYWYRQLPEEGLKFMVYLQKENIIDESGMPKERFSAEFPKEGPSILRIQQVVRGDSAAYFCASSPDPREYEQYFGPGTRLTVT.

The chain carries TRBV30 and TRBJ2-3; 8 bases are a match to TRBD2. Germline CDR1 is GTSNPN and CDR2 is SVGIG (reference sequence). The CDR3 loop spans 15 amino acids. Trimming took 1 base from V and 3 from J; bases not matched to a gene: 6. The CDR3 region is CAWSGSGSTTDTQYF. The CDR3 DNA follows: TGTGCCTGGAGTGGCAGCGGGAGCACGACAGATACGCAGTATTTT.

This clone appeared a few times. This chain joins TRBV10-3 and TRBJ2-7, with 8 bases lining up with TRBD2. The junction had 15 bases not matched to a gene; V was cut back by 10 bases and J by 7 bases. Germline V lookup: CDR1 ENHRY, CDR2 SYGVKD. CDR3 size: 14 residues. This chain's CDR3 is CATTDSGSRFEQYF. CDR3 DNA: TGTGCCACAACCGACAGCGGGAGTCGATTTGAGCAGTACTTC.

This sequence joins TRBV15 and TRBJ2-7; 12 bases agree with TRBD2. This CDR3 is built from 14 residues. Germline V CDR1 and CDR2: LNHNV, YYDKDF (reference sequence). V trimming: 4 bases; J trimming: 6 bases; junction bases outside the gene matches: 4. The chain's CDR3 is CATSTRTSGTEQYF. DNA of the CDR3: TGTGCCACCAGCACTAGGACTAGCGGGACCGAGCAGTACTTC.

The count of this clone is one. The chain couples TRBV28 to TRBJ1-2; D is ambiguous. The CDR3 spans 11 residues. Germline V gives CDR1 MDHEN, CDR2 SYDVKM. Trimming removed 6 bases at V and 4 bases at J, with 6 bases between. CDR3 DNA sequence: TGTGCCAGCAGCCAACTCTATGGCTACACCTTC. Its translation: CASSQLYGYTF.

The CDR3 spells CASSINSITDTQYF. CDR3 sequence (DNA): TGTGCCAGTAGTATTAACTCGATTACAGATACGCAGTATTTT. The chain employs TRBV19 and TRBJ2-3; D is unclear. Trimming took 3 bases from V and 3 from J, leaving 10 bases between them. Germline V lookup: CDR1 LNHDA, CDR2 SQIVND (reference sequence). The CDR3 is 14 amino acids.